The rows below give T cell receptor beta chains drawn from one sample of a study of shared clonotypes between healthy human individuals. Sequencing was performed with immunoSEQ multiplex PCR; in TCRdb, only in-frame clones are kept and a portion is missing. Of under 2.5 million clones listed, 92% are singletons. Sequenced sample: naive CD4+ T cells from PBMCs. All receptors derive from a man aged 18 to 29 in good health. Some clones in this sample may be carry-over from other donors' samples. The CDR3 runs from the conserved cysteine through the conserved F or W. The order of the fields is clone size, D gene, V gene, J gene, CDR3 protein, CDR3 DNA. D genes are given only for firm matches. Clone size is not always given. Where it is, it says once, few, many or a class for expanded clones.

.	TRBD1	TRBV5-1	TRBJ1-2	CASSLAVGGESFYGYTF	TGCGCCAGCAGCTTGGCCGTAGGGGGCGAGAGTTTCTATGGCTACACCTTC
.	TRBD1	TRBV19	TRBJ2-3	CASSLRPGQRASDTQYF	TGTGCCAGTAGCCTCCGGCCGGGACAGCGAGCATCAGATACGCAGTATTTT
.	.	TRBV7-9	TRBJ2-7	CASSLSGKEAQYF	TGTGCCAGCAGCTTATCAGGAAAGGAGGCGCAGTACTTC
.	.	TRBV7-6	TRBJ2-3	CASSNPRLASTDTQYF	TGTGCCAGCAGCAACCCGAGATTAGCTAGCACAGATACGCAGTATTTT
.	TRBD2	TRBV5-1	TRBJ2-5	CASSLGLAGGKTQYF	TGCGCCAGCAGCTTGGGACTAGCGGGGGGGAAGACCCAGTACTTC
.	.	TRBV7-6	TRBJ2-5	CASSLAAGMGETQYF	TGTGCCAGCAGCTTAGCGGCGGGGATGGGGGAGACCCAGTACTTC
.	.	TRBV6-5	TRBJ1-1	CASSYGSPTEAFF	TGTGCCAGCAGTTACGGTTCACCCACTGAAGCTTTCTTT
.	.	TRBV19	TRBJ1-3	CASSPRASNSGNTIYF	TGTGCCAGTAGTCCCCGGGCCTCCAACTCTGGAAACACCATATATTTT
.	.	TRBV18	TRBJ2-7	CASSPPGRGSYEQYF	TGTGCCAGCTCACCACCCGGCCGGGGTTCCTACGAGCAGTACTTC
.	.	TRBV2	TRBJ1-1	CPSEGYMNTEAFF	TGTCCGAGTGAAGGTTACATGAACACTGAAGCTTTCTTT
.	.	TRBV14	TRBJ2-3	CASSQDERLITDTQYF	TGTGCCAGCAGCCAAGATGAGCGACTGATCACAGATACGCAGTATTTT
.	.	TRBV7-8	TRBJ1-2	CASSQGTGTGPGYTF	TGTGCCAGCAGCCAAGGAACCGGGACGGGACCCGGGTACACCTTC
.	.	TRBV28	TRBJ2-5	CASRTTGARNQETQYF	TGTGCCAGCAGAACTACCGGGGCCAGAAACCAAGAGACCCAGTACTTC
.	TRBD1	TRBV4-3	TRBJ2-3	CASSQLGARQGHTDTQYF	TGCGCCAGCAGCCAACTTGGGGCCCGACAGGGCCACACAGATACGCAGTATTTT
.	TRBD2	TRBV25-1	TRBJ2-5	CASSDRSAGGGQETQYF	TGTGCCAGCTCGGATCGTTCGGCGGGAGGAGGACAAGAGACCCAGTACTTC
.	.	TRBV11-2	TRBJ1-1	CASSSQFVRGNTEAFF	TGTGCCAGCAGCTCCCAGTTCGTCAGGGGGAACACTGAAGCTTTCTTT
.	.	TRBV15	TRBJ2-5	CATSRGLSAALGETQYF	TGTGCCACCAGCAGAGGCCTTTCAGCCGCCTTAGGAGAGACCCAGTACTTC
.	.	TRBV28	TRBJ2-7	CASSNFYEQYF	TGTGCCAGCAGTAATTTCTACGAGCAGTACTTC
.	.	TRBV5-6	TRBJ1-2	CASSLRSRPAYTF	TGTGCCAGCAGCTTGAGGTCTCGGCCGGCCTACACCTTC
once	.	TRBV7-9	TRBJ1-3	CASSLGGEAGNTIYF	TGTGCCAGCAGCTTAGGGGGGGAGGCTGGAAACACCATATATTTT
.	TRBD2	TRBV18	TRBJ2-5	CASSPLAGGRETQYF	TGTGCCAGCTCACCCCTAGCGGGAGGTCGTGAGACCCAGTACTTC
.	.	TRBV6-5	TRBJ1-2	CASSYGRGAPLYGYTF	TGTGCCAGCAGTTATGGGCGCGGGGCCCCCCTCTATGGCTACACCTTC
.	TRBD1	TRBV27	TRBJ2-7	CASSLSRDSRFYEQYF	TGTGCCAGCAGTCTGAGCCGGGACAGTAGATTCTACGAGCAGTACTTC
.	.	TRBV7-9	TRBJ2-2	CASSLTTGLELFF	TGTGCCAGCAGCTTAACTACAGGGTTGGAGCTGTTTTTT
once	.	TRBV25-1	TRBJ2-7	CASSESGRGPNSYEQYF	TGTGCCAGCAGTGAATCCGGCCGAGGGCCGAACTCCTACGAGCAGTACTTC
.	TRBD2	TRBV7-2	TRBJ2-7	CASSYPEYRLAGDPYEQYF	TGTGCCAGCAGTTACCCCGAATACCGACTCGCGGGAGATCCCTACGAGCAGTACTTC
.	.	TRBV18	TRBJ2-7	CASSLDQTYEQYF	TGTGCCAGCTCACTGGACCAAACCTACGAGCAGTACTTC
.	.	TRBV28	TRBJ1-4	CASSISFGATNEKLFF	TGTGCCAGCAGTATTTCATTCGGGGCAACTAATGAAAAACTGTTTTTT
.	.	TRBV9	TRBJ1-2	CASSVAPANYGYTF	TGTGCCAGCAGCGTAGCTCCGGCTAACTATGGCTACACCTTC
.	TRBD2	TRBV27	TRBJ2-1	CASSSPFPSGKSYNEQFF	TGTGCCAGCAGTTCACCCTTCCCTAGCGGGAAATCCTACAATGAGCAGTTCTTC
once	TRBD2	TRBV28	TRBJ2-7	CASSLRAAGGPYEQYF	TGTGCCAGCAGTTTACGGGCTGCGGGAGGCCCCTACGAGCAGTACTTC
.	.	TRBV27	TRBJ2-3	CASTSLATADTQYF	TGTGCCAGCACCAGTCTAGCAACGGCGGATACGCAGTATTTT
.	.	TRBV6-1	TRBJ2-3	CASSGPIGSTDTQYF	TGTGCCAGCAGTGGACCGATCGGGAGCACAGATACGCAGTATTTT
.	.	TRBV4-3	TRBJ2-3	CASSQDVGRGTDTQYF	TGCGCCAGCAGCCAAGATGTCGGCAGGGGAACAGATACGCAGTATTTT
.	TRBD2	TRBV9	TRBJ2-7	CASSVGRSGRDDPYEQYF	TGTGCCAGCAGCGTAGGTCGTAGCGGGAGGGACGATCCCTACGAGCAGTACTTC
.	TRBD1	TRBV2	TRBJ1-1	CASNFQGALSGVATEAFF	TGTGCCAGCAATTTTCAGGGGGCTTTATCTGGAGTTGCCACTGAAGCTTTCTTT
.	TRBD2	TRBV7-9	TRBJ2-1	CASSPRTSVGSYNEQFF	TGTGCCAGCAGCCCCCGGACTAGCGTGGGGTCCTACAATGAGCAGTTCTTC
.	TRBD2	TRBV28	TRBJ2-7	CASSLSTSLGSYRGF	TGTGCCAGCAGTTTATCGACTAGCTTAGGGTCCTATCGGGGCTTC
.	.	TRBV7-9	TRBJ1-1	CASSLLDLGTEAFF	TGTGCCAGCAGCCTATTGGACCTTGGTACTGAAGCTTTCTTT
.	TRBD1	TRBV30	TRBJ2-7	CAWSRDRTYEQYF	TGTGCCTGGAGCCGGGACAGGACCTACGAGCAGTACTTC
.	TRBD2	TRBV7-8	TRBJ2-5	CASSELGTSGSLRETQYF	TGTGCCAGCAGCGAGCTAGGGACTAGCGGGAGTCTGAGAGAGACCCAGTACTTC